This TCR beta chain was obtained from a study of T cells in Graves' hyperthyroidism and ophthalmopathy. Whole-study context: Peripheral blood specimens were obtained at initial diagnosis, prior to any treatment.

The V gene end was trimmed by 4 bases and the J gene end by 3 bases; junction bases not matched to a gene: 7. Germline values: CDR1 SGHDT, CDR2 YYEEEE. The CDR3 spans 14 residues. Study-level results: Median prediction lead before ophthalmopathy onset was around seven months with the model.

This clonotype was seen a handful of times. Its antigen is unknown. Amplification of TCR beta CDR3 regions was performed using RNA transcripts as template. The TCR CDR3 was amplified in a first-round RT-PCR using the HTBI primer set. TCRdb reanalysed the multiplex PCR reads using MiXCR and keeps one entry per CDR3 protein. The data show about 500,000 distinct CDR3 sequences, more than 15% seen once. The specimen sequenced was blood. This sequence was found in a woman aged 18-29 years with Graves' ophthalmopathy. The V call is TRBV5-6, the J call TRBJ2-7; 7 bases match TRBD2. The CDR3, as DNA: TGTGCCAGCAGCGGAATCCGGGACTACTACGAGCAGTACTTC. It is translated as CASSGIRDYYEQYF. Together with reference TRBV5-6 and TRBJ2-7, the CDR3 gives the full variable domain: DAGVTQSPTHLIKTRGQQVTLRCSPKSGHDTVSWYQQALGQGPQFIFQYYEEEERQRGNFPDRFSGHQFPNYSSELNVNALLLGDSALYLCASSGIRDYYEQYFGPGTRLTVT.